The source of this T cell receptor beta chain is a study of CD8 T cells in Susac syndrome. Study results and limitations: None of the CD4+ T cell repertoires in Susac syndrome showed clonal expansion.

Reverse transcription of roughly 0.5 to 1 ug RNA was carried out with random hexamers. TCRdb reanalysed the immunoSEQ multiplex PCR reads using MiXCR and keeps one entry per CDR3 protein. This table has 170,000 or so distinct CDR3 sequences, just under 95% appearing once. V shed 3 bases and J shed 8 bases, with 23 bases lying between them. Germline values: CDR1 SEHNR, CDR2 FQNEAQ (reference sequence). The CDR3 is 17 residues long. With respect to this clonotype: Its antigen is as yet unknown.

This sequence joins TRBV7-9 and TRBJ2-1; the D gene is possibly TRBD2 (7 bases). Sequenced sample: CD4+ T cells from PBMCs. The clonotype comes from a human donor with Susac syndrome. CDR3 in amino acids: CASSFPGAGVGGDEQFF. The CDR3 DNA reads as TGTGCCAGCAGCTTTCCCGGCGCGGGAGTAGGGGGGGATGAGCAGTTCTTC.